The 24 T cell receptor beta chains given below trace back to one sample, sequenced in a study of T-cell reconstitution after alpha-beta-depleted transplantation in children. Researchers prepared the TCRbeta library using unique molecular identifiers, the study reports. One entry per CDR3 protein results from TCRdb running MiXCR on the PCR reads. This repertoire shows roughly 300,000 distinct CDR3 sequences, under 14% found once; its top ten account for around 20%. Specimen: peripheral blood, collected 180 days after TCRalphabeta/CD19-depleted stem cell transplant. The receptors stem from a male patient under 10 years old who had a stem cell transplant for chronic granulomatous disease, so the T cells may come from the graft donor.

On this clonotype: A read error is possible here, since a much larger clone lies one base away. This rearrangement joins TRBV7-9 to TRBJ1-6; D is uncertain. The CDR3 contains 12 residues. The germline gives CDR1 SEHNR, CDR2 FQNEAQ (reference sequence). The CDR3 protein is CASTDSSKPLYF. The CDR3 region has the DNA TGTGCCAGCACGGACTCGTCGAAGCCCCTCTACTTT.

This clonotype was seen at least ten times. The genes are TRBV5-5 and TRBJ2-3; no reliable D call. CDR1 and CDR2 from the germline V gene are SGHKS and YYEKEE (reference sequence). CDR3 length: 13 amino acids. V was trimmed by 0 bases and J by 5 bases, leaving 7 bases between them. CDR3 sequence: CASSLGARDTQYF. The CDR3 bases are TGTGCCAGCAGCTTGGGGGCGAGAGATACGCAGTATTTT.

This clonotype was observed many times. CDR3 protein: CASSSLPGNTIYF. In DNA, the CDR3 is TGTGCCAGCAGCTCGTTACCTGGAAACACCATATATTTT. This chain joins TRBV7-3 and TRBJ1-3; the D is unclear. This CDR3 region has 13 residues. From germline, CDR1 is SGHTA and CDR2 FQGTGA. V lost 4 bases and J lost 2, with 6 bases in between.

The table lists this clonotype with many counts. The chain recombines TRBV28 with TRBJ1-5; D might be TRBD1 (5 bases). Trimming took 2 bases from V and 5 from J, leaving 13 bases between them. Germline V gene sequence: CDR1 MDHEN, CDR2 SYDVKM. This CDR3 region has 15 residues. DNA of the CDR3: TGTGCCAGCAGTTTAGGAGGGGCAGCTTATCAGCCCCAGCATTTT. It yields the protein CASSLGGAAYQPQHF.

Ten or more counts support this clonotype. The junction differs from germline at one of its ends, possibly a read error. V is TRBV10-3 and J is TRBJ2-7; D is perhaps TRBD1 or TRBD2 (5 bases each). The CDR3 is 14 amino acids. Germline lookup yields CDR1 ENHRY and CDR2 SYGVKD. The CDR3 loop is CAIREYRDVYEQYF. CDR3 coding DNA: TGTGCCATCAGAGAGTATAGGGACGTCTACGAGCAGTACTTC.

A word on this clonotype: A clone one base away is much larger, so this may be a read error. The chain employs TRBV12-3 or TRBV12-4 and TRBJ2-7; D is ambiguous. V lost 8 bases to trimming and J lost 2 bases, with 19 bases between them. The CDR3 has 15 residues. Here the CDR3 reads CASDIAGSATYEQYF. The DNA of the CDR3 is TGTGCCAGCGACATAGCCGGGTCTGCAACCTACGAGCAGTACTTC.

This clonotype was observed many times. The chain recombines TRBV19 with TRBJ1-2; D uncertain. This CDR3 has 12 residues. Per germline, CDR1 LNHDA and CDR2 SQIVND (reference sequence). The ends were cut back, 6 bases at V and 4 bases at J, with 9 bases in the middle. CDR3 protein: CASSGEAYGYTF. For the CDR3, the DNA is TGTGCCAGTAGCGGGGAGGCCTATGGCTACACCTTC. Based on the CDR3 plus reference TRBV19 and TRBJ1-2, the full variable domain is DGGITQSPKYLFRKEGQNVTLSCEQNLNHDAMYWYRQDPGQGLRLIYYSQIVNDFQKGDIAEGYSVSREKKESFPLTVTSAQKNPTAFYLCASSGEAYGYTFGSGTRLTVV.

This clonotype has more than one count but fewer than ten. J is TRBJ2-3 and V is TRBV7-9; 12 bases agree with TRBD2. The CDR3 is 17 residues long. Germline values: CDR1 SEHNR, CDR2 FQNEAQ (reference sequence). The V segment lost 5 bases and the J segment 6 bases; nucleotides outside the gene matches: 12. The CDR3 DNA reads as TGTGCCAGCAGCCCCCCCTACCTAGCGGGAGGGAGCGATACGCAGTATTTT. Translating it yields CASSPPYLAGGSDTQYF. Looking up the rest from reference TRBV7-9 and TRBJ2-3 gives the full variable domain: DTGVSQNPRHKITKRGQNVTFRCDPISEHNRLYWYRQTLGQGPEFLTYFQNEAQLEKSRLLSDRFSAERPKGSFSTLEIQRTEQGDSAMYLCASSPPYLAGGSDTQYFGPGTRLTVL.

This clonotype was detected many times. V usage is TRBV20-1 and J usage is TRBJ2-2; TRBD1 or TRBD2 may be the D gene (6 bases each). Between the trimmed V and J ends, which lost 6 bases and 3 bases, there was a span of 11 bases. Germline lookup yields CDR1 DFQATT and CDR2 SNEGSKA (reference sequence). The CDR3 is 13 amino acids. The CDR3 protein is CSATRGDTGELFF. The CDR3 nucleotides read TGCAGTGCCACGAGGGGGGACACCGGGGAGCTGTTTTTT.

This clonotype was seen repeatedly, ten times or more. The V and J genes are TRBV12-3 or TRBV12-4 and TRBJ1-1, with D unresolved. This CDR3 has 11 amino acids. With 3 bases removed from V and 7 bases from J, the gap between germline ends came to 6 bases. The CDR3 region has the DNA TGTGCCAGCAGTTTCCGGGATGAAGCTTTCTTT. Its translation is CASSFRDEAFF.

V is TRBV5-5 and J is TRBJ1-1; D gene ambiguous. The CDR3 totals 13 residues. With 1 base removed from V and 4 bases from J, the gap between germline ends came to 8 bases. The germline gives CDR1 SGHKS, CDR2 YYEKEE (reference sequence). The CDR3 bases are TGTGCCAGCAGCTTGACAGCTTTCACTGAAGCTTTCTTT. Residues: CASSLTAFTEAFF.

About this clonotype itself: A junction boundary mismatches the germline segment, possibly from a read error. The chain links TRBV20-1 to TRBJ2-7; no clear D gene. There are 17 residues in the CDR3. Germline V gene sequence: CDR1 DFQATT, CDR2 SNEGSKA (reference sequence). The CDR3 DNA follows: TGCTGTGCTAGTCGATTAAAGCCGTATGAAGGCTTCTACGAGCAGTACTTC. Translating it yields CCASRLKPYEGFYEQYF.

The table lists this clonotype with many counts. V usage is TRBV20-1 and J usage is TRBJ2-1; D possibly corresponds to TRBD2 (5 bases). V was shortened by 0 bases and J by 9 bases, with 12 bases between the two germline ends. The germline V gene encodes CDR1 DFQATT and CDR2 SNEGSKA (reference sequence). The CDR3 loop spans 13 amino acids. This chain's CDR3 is CSARDRLAGEQFF. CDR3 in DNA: TGCAGTGCTAGAGATCGGCTGGCGGGTGAGCAGTTCTTC.

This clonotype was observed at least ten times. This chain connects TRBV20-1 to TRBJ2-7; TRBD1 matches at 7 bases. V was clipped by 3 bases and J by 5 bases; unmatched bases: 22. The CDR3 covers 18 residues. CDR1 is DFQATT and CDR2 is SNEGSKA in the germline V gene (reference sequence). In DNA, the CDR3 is TGCAGTGCTAGTTTCGGCAGGGGGTCATTGCTCCACACGGACGAGCAGTACTTC. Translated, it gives CSASFGRGSLLHTDEQYF.

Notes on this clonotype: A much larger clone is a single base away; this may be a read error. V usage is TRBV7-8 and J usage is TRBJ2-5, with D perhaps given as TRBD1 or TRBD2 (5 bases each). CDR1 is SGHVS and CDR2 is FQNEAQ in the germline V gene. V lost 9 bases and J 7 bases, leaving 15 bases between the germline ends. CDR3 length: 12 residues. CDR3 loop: CASLGVGVTQYF. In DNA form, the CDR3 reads TGTGCCAGTCTGGGGGTCGGCGTGACCCAGTACTTC. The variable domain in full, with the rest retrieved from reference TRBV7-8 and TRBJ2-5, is GAGVSQSPRYKVAKRGQDVALRCDPISGHVSLFWYQQALGQGPEFLTYFQNEAQLDKSGLPSDRFFAERPEGSVSTLKIQRTQQEDSAVYLCASLGVGVTQYFGPGTRLLVL.

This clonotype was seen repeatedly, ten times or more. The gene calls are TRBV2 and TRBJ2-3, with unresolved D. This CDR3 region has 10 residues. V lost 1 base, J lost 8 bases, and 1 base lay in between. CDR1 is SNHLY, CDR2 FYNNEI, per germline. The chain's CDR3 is CASSEVTQYF. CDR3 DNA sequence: TGTGCCAGCAGTGAAGTTACGCAGTATTTT.

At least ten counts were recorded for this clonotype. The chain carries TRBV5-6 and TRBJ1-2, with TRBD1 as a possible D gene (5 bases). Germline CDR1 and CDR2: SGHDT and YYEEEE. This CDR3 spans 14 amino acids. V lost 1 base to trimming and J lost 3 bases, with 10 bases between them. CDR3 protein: CASSLRRQYYGYTF. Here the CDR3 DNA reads TGTGCCAGCAGCTTGCGAAGACAGTACTATGGCTACACCTTC.

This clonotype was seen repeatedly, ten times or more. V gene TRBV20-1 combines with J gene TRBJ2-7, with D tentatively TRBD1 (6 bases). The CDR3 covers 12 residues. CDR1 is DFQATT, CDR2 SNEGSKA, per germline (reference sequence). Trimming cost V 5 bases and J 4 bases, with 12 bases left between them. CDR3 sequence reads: CSAWLRGYEQYF. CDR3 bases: TGCAGTGCTTGGCTCAGGGGTTACGAGCAGTACTTC.

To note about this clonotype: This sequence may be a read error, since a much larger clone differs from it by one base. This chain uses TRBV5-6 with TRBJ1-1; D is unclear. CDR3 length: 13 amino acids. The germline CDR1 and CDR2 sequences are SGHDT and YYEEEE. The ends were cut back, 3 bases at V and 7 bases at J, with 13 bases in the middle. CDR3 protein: CASSSRGLGEAFF. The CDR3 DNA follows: TGTGCCAGCAGCTCGAGAGGGCTAGGTGAAGCTTTCTTT.

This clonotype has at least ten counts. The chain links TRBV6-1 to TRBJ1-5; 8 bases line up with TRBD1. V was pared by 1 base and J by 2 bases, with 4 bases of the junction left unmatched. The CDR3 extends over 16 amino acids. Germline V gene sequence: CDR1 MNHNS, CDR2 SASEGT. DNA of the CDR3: TGTGCCAGCAGTGAAGTAACAGGGGGAGGCAATCAGCCCCAGCATTTT. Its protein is CASSEVTGGGNQPQHF.

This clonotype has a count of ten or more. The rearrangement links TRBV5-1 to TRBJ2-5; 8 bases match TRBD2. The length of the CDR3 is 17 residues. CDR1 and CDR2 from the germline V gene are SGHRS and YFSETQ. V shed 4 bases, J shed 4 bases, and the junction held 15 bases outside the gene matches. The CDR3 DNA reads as TGCGCCAGCAGCCCTCCCGGGGTAGCGGGAAGCAGAGAGACCCAGTACTTC. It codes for CASSPPGVAGSRETQYF.

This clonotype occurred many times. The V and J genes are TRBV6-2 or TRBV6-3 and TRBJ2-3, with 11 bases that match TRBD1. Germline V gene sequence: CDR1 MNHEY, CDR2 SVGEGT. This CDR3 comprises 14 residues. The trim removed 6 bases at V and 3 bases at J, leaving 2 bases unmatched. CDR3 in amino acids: CASSRDRGTDTQYF. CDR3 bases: TGTGCCAGCAGCCGGGACAGGGGGACAGATACGCAGTATTTT.

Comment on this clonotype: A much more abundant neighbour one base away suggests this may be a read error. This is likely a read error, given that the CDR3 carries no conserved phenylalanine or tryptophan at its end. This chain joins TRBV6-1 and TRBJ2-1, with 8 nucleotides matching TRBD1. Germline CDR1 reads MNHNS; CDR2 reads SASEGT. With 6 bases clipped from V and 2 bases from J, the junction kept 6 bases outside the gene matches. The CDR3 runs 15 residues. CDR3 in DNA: TGTGCCAGCAGCCCAGGGGGCGCCGCCTACAATGAGCAGTTCTCC. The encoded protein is CASSPGGAAYNEQFS.

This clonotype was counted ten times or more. CDR3 nucleotide sequence: TGTGCCAGCAGCCAGTACGGGAGGCCCTACGAGCAGTACTTC. It translates to CASSQYGRPYEQYF. The chain carries TRBV4-2 and TRBJ2-7; 7 bases agree with TRBD2. Germline V gene lookup returns CDR1 LGHNA and CDR2 YNFKEQ. V was pared by 3 bases and J by 2 bases, with 4 bases of the junction left unmatched. This CDR3 region has 14 residues.